The rows below give T cell receptor beta chains drawn from one sample of a study of blood T cell repertoires in COVID-19. Only in-frame clones appear in the TCRdb table, and some are missing; sequencing was by immunoSEQ multiplex PCR. The table has 100,000 to 150,000 clones, approximately 81% seen once; the top ten hold around 6.2%. The sequenced sample was peripheral blood. The source is a man older than 75 with COVID-19, enrolled during active disease. CDR3s include the opening cysteine and the closing phenylalanine or tryptophan. A D gene is named only where the DNA matches it firmly. Size is stated for part of the rows, as once, few or many counts, or as a class when the clone is expanded.

D gene,V gene,J gene,clone size,CDR3 protein,CDR3 DNA
TRBD2,TRBV6-2/TRBV6-3,TRBJ2-7,NA,CASSLGTSGIYEQYF,TGTGCCAGCAGTCTTGGGACTAGCGGGATTTACGAGCAGTACTTC
TRBD1,TRBV30,TRBJ1-1,NA,CAWGQVNTEAFF,TGTGCCTGGGGACAGGTGAACACTGAAGCTTTCTTT
NA,TRBV28,TRBJ1-2,NA,CASSFLEDGYTF,TGTGCCAGCAGTTTTTTGGAGGACGGCTACACCTTC
TRBD1,TRBV19,TRBJ1-1,NA,CASKAGGVLMNTEAFF,TGTGCCAGTAAGGCAGGGGGCGTATTGATGAACACTGAAGCTTTCTTT
TRBD2,TRBV19,TRBJ2-1,NA,CASSGRYNEQFF,TGTGCCAGTAGCGGGAGGTACAATGAGCAGTTCTTC
NA,TRBV7-9,TRBJ2-2,once,CASRNMAGELFF,TGTGCCAGCAGGAACATGGCCGGGGAGCTGTTTTTT
NA,TRBV5-1,TRBJ2-5,NA,CASRRSILSQETQYF,TGCGCCAGCCGCAGGTCAATTTTGTCGCAAGAGACCCAGTACTTC
NA,TRBV10-1,TRBJ1-4,once,CATSRRLFF,TGCGCCACCAGCAGGAGGCTGTTTTTT
TRBD2,TRBV3-1/TRBV3-2,TRBJ2-5,NA,CASSQLAGAETQYF,TGTGCCAGCAGCCAACTAGCGGGAGCAGAGACCCAGTACTTC
NA,TRBV6-2/TRBV6-3,TRBJ2-7,NA,CASSLGSGEQYF,TGTGCCAGCAGTTTAGGTAGCGGCGAGCAGTACTTC
NA,TRBV19,TRBJ1-1,few,CASSSGRTEAFF,TGTGCCAGTAGTTCAGGAAGGACTGAAGCTTTCTTT
TRBD2,TRBV18,TRBJ2-3,NA,CASSPPVQREILDTQYF,TGTGCCAGCTCACCACCGGTCCAGCGGGAGATCTTAGATACGCAGTATTTT
TRBD1,TRBV28,TRBJ2-5,NA,CASSPDRGYQETQYF,TGTGCCAGCAGCCCAGACAGGGGGTATCAAGAGACCCAGTACTTC
NA,TRBV4-2,TRBJ2-2,once,CASSQSHRVANTGELFF,TGTGCCAGCAGCCAATCACACAGGGTCGCGAACACCGGGGAGCTGTTTTTT
NA,TRBV28,TRBJ1-5,NA,CASSSSRGDQPQHF,TGTGCCAGCAGTTCGTCACGGGGGGATCAGCCCCAGCATTTT
NA,TRBV3-1/TRBV3-2,TRBJ1-6,NA,CASSQEAQTPLHF,TGTGCCAGCAGCCAAGAGGCTCAGACACCCCTCCACTTT
NA,TRBV5-1,TRBJ1-6,NA,CASSLGPPRTNNSPLHF,TGCGCCAGCAGCTTGGGACCTCCGAGGACTAATAATTCACCCCTCCACTTT
TRBD2,TRBV4-2,TRBJ2-3,NA,CASSQDQSSGRDTQYF,TGTGCCAGCAGCCAAGATCAGTCTAGCGGGAGGGATACGCAGTATTTT
NA,TRBV7-9,TRBJ1-1,NA,CASSWSGNTEAFF,TGTGCCAGCAGCTGGTCAGGGAACACTGAAGCTTTCTTT
TRBD2,TRBV3-1/TRBV3-2,TRBJ2-5,NA,CASSQETSGGTQYF,TGTGCCAGCAGCCAAGAAACCAGCGGGGGGACCCAGTACTTC
TRBD1,TRBV6-5,TRBJ1-1,few,CASSFSPGTGGTEAFF,TGTGCCAGCAGTTTTTCCCCCGGGACAGGGGGCACTGAAGCTTTCTTT
TRBD1,TRBV5-1,TRBJ1-1,NA,CASSTRTGGAKNTEAFF,TGCGCCAGCAGCACCCGGACAGGGGGCGCGAAGAACACTGAAGCTTTCTTT
NA,TRBV6-6,TRBJ2-3,few,CASTKEGTQYF,TGTGCCAGCACTAAGGAGGGTACGCAGTATTTT
NA,TRBV6-5,TRBJ2-3,NA,CASRTTTDTQYF,TGTGCCAGCCGGACTACCACAGATACGCAGTATTTT
NA,TRBV14,TRBJ2-7,NA,CASSQGLPPYEQYF,TGTGCCAGCAGCCAAGGACTACCTCCCTACGAGCAGTACTTC
NA,TRBV28,TRBJ2-7,few,CASSSQNRYEQYF,TGTGCCAGCAGTTCCCAAAACAGGTACGAGCAGTACTTC
NA,TRBV6-5,TRBJ2-2,NA,CASISYTGELFF,TGTGCCAGCATCTCGTACACCGGGGAGCTGTTTTTT
TRBD2,TRBV6-1,TRBJ2-1,NA,CASSEDSGRAPQFF,TGTGCCAGCAGTGAAGATAGCGGGAGGGCCCCCCAGTTCTTC
NA,TRBV21-1,TRBJ2-7,NA,CASSKAGTGNEQYF,TGTGCCAGCAGCAAAGCAGGGACAGGGAACGAGCAGTACTTC
TRBD1,TRBV24-1,TRBJ2-2,NA,CATSDAPGQLNTGELFF,TGTGCCACCAGTGATGCTCCGGGACAGCTAAACACCGGGGAGCTGTTTTTT
TRBD2,TRBV27,TRBJ2-2,NA,CASSLMLAGANTGELFF,TGTGCCAGCAGTTTAATGCTAGCGGGGGCGAACACCGGGGAGCTGTTTTTT
NA,TRBV28,TRBJ1-4,NA,CASSKYGAGTNEKLFF,TGTGCCAGCAGTAAATATGGGGCAGGAACTAATGAAAAACTGTTTTTT
NA,TRBV30,TRBJ2-7,NA,CAWEPGGGDEQYF,TGTGCCTGGGAACCCGGCGGTGGCGACGAGCAGTACTTC
NA,TRBV30,TRBJ1-4,NA,CAWSSGGNEKLFF,TGTGCCTGGAGCTCGGGAGGGAATGAAAAACTGTTTTTT
TRBD2,TRBV27,TRBJ2-2,NA,CASSLRGLGTGELFF,TGTGCCAGCAGTTTACGGGGACTAGGAACCGGGGAGCTGTTTTTT
NA,TRBV5-4,TRBJ2-1,NA,CASRSDSYNEQFF,TGTGCCAGCAGATCCGACTCATACAATGAGCAGTTCTTC
NA,TRBV4-3,TRBJ2-3,NA,CASSQEWTTSTDTQYF,TGCGCCAGCAGCCAAGAATGGACAACTAGCACAGATACGCAGTATTTT
TRBD2,TRBV5-4,TRBJ2-6,NA,CASSLGLAGAGANVLTF,TGTGCCAGCAGCTTGGGACTAGCGGGTGCCGGGGCCAACGTCCTGACTTTC
TRBD1,TRBV28,TRBJ1-2,NA,CASSQPSTGADYGYTF,TGTGCCAGCAGCCAACCCTCCACAGGGGCAGACTATGGCTACACCTTC
NA,TRBV18,TRBJ1-2,NA,CASSPQGQANYGYTF,TGTGCCAGCTCACCTCAAGGACAAGCTAACTATGGCTACACCTTC
NA,TRBV9,TRBJ2-1,NA,CASSVVESSYNEQFF,TGTGCCAGCAGCGTAGTAGAGAGCTCCTACAATGAGCAGTTCTTC
TRBD2,TRBV28,TRBJ2-7,NA,CATMGGLASRSSYEQYF,TGTGCCACCATGGGGGGACTAGCGTCAAGGAGCTCCTACGAGCAGTACTTC
NA,TRBV29-1,TRBJ1-4,NA,CSVARQENEKLFF,TGCAGCGTTGCGAGACAGGAAAACGAAAAACTGTTTTTT
TRBD1,TRBV19,TRBJ2-7,NA,CASSTIGTENYEQYF,TGTGCCAGTAGTACGATCGGGACAGAGAATTACGAGCAGTACTTC
NA,TRBV12-3/TRBV12-4,TRBJ2-1,NA,CASSLALLGQFF,TGTGCCAGCAGCCTAGCCCTCCTCGGGCAGTTCTTC
NA,TRBV5-6,TRBJ2-5,NA,CASSLLGGHEIQETQYF,TGTGCCAGCAGCTTACTCGGAGGTCACGAGATCCAAGAGACCCAGTACTTC